These 6 T cell receptor beta chains came from one sample sequenced in a study of blood T cells in healthy people across ages. The use of a sample-barcoded 5' primer and a J-beta primer mix characterized a second PCR of about 7 to 12 cycles. TCRdb independently ran MiXCR on the 5' RACE reads; one entry per CDR3 protein. Of over 950,000 distinct CDR3 sequences listed, more than 30% were seen once; the top ten hold around 13%. Input material: blood. The receptors come from a man in his late teens or twenties in good health.

The rearrangement joins TRBV5-8 to TRBJ2-3; D call uncertain. CDR1 SGHTS and CDR2 YDEGEE come from the germline V gene. This CDR3 comprises 12 residues. V was pared by 2 bases and J by 6 bases, with 7 bases between. The CDR3: CASSFGIDTQYF. For the CDR3, the DNA is TGTGCCAGCAGCTTTGGCATCGATACGCAGTATTTT.

The J gene is TRBJ2-3, the V gene TRBV10-3; D is ambiguous. Trimming cost V 0 bases and J 6 bases, with 7 bases left between them. The CDR3 runs 13 residues. Germline V gene lookup returns CDR1 ENHRY and CDR2 SYGVKD. The CDR3 DNA sequence: TGTGCCATCAGTGAGTCCTTAGGGGATACGCAGTATTTT. As protein: CAISESLGDTQYF.

This clonotype was detected ten times or more. The chain is built from TRBV12-3 or TRBV12-4 and TRBJ1-2, with D unresolved. Trimming took off 1 base at V and 5 bases at J, with 2 bases between the two ends. The CDR3 contains 11 residues. CDR3 sequence: CASSLGYGYTF. Here the CDR3 DNA reads TGTGCCAGCAGTTTAGGGTATGGCTACACCTTC.

This chain joins TRBV4-1 and TRBJ2-3, with TRBD2 matching over 8 bases. The J segment lost 0 bases and the V segment lost 0 bases, leaving 5 bases of the junction unmatched. CDR1 MGHRA and CDR2 YSYEKL come from the germline V gene. CDR3 length equals 17 residues. CDR3 sequence: CASSQDQASGSTDTQYF. The CDR3 region has the DNA TGCGCCAGCAGCCAAGACCAAGCTAGCGGGAGCACAGATACGCAGTATTTT.

About this clonotype: Mismatch with germline at one junction end may stem from a read error. The chain uses TRBV5-1 and TRBJ1-6, with 8 bases that match TRBD1. The CDR3 is made up of 16 amino acids. In germline, CDR1 is SGHRS, CDR2 YFSETQ. The CDR3 DNA reads as TGCGCCAGCAGCCTTGGAATGGACAGGGTAAAATCACCCCTCCAATTT. This encodes CASSLGMDRVKSPLQF.

In this sample, this clonotype turned up a few times. This chain connects TRBV12-3 or TRBV12-4 to TRBJ2-1; 9 positions match TRBD2. V trimming: 5 bases; J trimming: 9 bases; junction bases outside the gene matches: 5. This CDR3 comprises 13 residues. Written as DNA, the CDR3 is TGTGCCAGCAGTATCCCACTAGCGGGTGAGCAGTTCTTC. Translation gives CASSIPLAGEQFF.